This TCR beta chain was retrieved from a study of blood T cell repertoires in COVID-19. Looking at the study overall: From the United States, Italy and Spain came samples of acute and convalescent COVID-19. From T cells, B-cell-depleted T cells, or PBMCs came the material, which was cDNA or gDNA.

In the authors' workflow: Quantification of nucleated cells was approximated via reference gene primer amplification. Using immunoSEQ multiplex PCR, the repertoire was profiled, and TCRdb retains in-frame clones only, with some absent. The DNA gave D and trimming, while V, J and clone size come from that table. The repertoire holds around 270,000 clones, 84% seen once, with 3.5% to 5% in the top ten. The sequenced sample consisted of peripheral blood. This clonotype was obtained from a man in his fifties or sixties with acute or convalescent COVID-19.

Here the CDR3 DNA reads TGCGCCAGCAGCCCCACCGGGACAGGCGCAGATACGCAGTATTTT. As protein: CASSPTGTGADTQYF. This chain joins TRBV5-1 and TRBJ2-3; 8 nucleotides agree with TRBD1. This CDR3 region has 15 residues. From germline, CDR1 is SGHRS and CDR2 YFSETQ. The V gene end was trimmed by 4 bases and the J gene end by 4 bases; junction bases not matched to a gene: 8.